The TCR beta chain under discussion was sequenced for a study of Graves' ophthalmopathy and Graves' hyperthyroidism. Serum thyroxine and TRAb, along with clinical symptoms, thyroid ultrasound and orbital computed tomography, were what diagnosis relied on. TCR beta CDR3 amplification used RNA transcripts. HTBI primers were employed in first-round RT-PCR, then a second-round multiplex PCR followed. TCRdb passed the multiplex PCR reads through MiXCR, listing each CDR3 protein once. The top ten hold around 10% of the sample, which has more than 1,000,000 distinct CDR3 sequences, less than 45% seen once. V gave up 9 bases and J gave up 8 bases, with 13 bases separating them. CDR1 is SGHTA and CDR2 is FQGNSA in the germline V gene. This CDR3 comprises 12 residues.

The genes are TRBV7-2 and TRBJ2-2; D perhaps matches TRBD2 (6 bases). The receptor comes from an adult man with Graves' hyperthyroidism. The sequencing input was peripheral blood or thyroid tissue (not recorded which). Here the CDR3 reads CASSGAGGELFF. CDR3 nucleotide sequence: TGTGCCAGTAGCGGAGCCGGGGGGGAGCTGTTTTTT.